One sample yielded the 14 T cell receptor beta chains listed below, sequenced in a study of tissue T cells after allogeneic stem cell transplantation. Only in-frame clones appear in the TCRdb table, and some are missing; sequencing was by immunoSEQ multiplex PCR. The data show over 7,500 clones, about 50% seen once. Time point described: mouse harvest day 7 after allogeneic transplant. Mouse grafts combined 10^7 T-cell-depleted bone marrow cells with 10^6 splenic CD5+ T cells. Sequencing input: gut tissue. The source of these receptors is a female BALB/c mouse given C57BL/6 T cells with graft-versus-host disease after an allogeneic hematopoietic cell transplant.

Regarding this clone: The genes and germline here are from mouse. Sequencing ends 1 residue short of the CDR3 end; the germline J gene provides the rest. The chain couples TRBV4 to TRBJ2-1; D not certain. Trimming pared 6 bases from V and 1 base from J, leaving 7 bases between. CDR1 and CDR2 (germline): LGHDT, YNNKQL (reference sequence). This CDR3 is 13 amino acids long. The sequenced CDR3 bases are TGTGCCAGCAGAGGCAGGAACTATGCTGAGCAGTTC. Translating gives CASRGRNYAEQF. The entire CDR3 protein reads CASRGRNYAEQFF. Based on the CDR3 plus reference TRBV4 and TRBJ2-1, the full variable domain is ETAVFQTPNYHVTQVGNEVSFNCKQTLGHDTMYWYKQDSKKLLKIMFSYNNKQLIVNETVPRRFSPQSSDKAHLNLRIKSVEPEDSAVYLCASRGRNYAEQFFGPGTRLTVL.

Note on this clone: Germline and genes: mouse. CDR3 DNA, as far as it was read: TGTGCCAGCAGCCCTGCAGGGGCTAGTCAAAACACCTTGTAC. Its translation: CASSPAGASQNTLY. The whole CDR3 is CASSPAGASQNTLYF. The chain couples TRBV2 to TRBJ2-4; tentatively, D is TRBD1 (6 bases). The CDR3 is cut off 1 residue early in the read; its end comes from the germline J gene. The V end was cut by 4 bases, the J end by 0 bases, with 11 bases between. Looked up from germline, CDR1 is LGHNA and CDR2 is YSYQKL. The CDR3 length is 15 residues.

Concerning this clone itself: The gene names here belong to mouse. Read coverage stops 1 residue before the CDR3 terminus; the germline J gene supplies the remainder. This chain connects TRBV12-2 to TRBJ2-7; the match to TRBD2 covers 7 bases. The CDR3 has 13 amino acids. V trimming: 0 bases; J trimming: 4 bases; junction bases outside the gene matches: 2. CDR1 is SGHLS, CDR2 HYDKME, per germline. The DNA read from the CDR3 is TGTGCCAGCTCTCTCCCTGGGGGTTATGAACAGTAC. The encoded protein is CASSLPGGYEQY. The complete CDR3 sequence is CASSLPGGYEQYF.

This clone occurred a few times. Germline and genes: mouse. The CDR3 goes on 1 residue after the read ends, and that part is filled in from the germline J gene. The chain uses TRBV16 and TRBJ2-5; TRBD1 matches 7 bases. In germline, CDR1 is SGHSA, CDR2 FRNQAP. J gave up 3 bases and V 4 bases, and 4 bases lay outside the gene matches. This CDR3 comprises 14 residues. CDR3 DNA (partial): TGTGCAAGCAGCTCACAGGGGATGCAAGACACCCAGTAC. Translating gives CASSSQGMQDTQY. The CDR3 in its entirety is CASSSQGMQDTQYF.

About this clone itself: The germline and genes are mouse ones. The read gets to within 1 residue of the CDR3 end, and the germline J gene fills in the rest. The chain is built from TRBV26 and TRBJ2-2; perhaps D is TRBD1 or TRBD2 (5 bases each). The CDR3 consists of 16 residues. Germline V CDR1 and CDR2: KGHPV, FQNQEV (reference sequence). V was shortened by 1 base and J by 0 bases, with 9 bases between the two germline ends. The part of the CDR3 DNA that was read is TGTGCCAGCAGTCTGTTGAGGGGCTCAAACACCGGGCAGCTCTAC. This encodes CASSLLRGSNTGQLY. The CDR3 in full is CASSLLRGSNTGQLYF.

A word on this clone: Mouse gene names and germline throughout. The CDR3 goes on 1 residue after the read ends, and that part is filled in from the germline J gene. The rearrangement joins TRBV12-1 to TRBJ2-2, with TRBD1 matching 11 bases. Germline V gene sequence: CDR1 SGHSN, CDR2 HYEKVE. V was pared by 0 bases and J by 5 bases, with 4 bases of the junction left unmatched. This CDR3 has 16 amino acids. The DNA read from the CDR3 is TGTGCCAGCTCTCTCGCCGGGACAGGGGGGACCGGGCAGCTCTAC. Translated: CASSLAGTGGTGQLY. The whole CDR3 is CASSLAGTGGTGQLYF.

As to this clone: Germline and genes: mouse. Incomplete CDR3 DNA: TGTGCTAGCAGCCTGGGGGGGCGGGCTGAGCAGTTC. Protein product: CASSLGGRAEQF. The whole CDR3 sequence reads CASSLGGRAEQFF. The chain combines TRBV17 with TRBJ2-1, with TRBD2 matching 10 bases. The CDR3 end is not reached by the read, which stops 1 residue before it; the germline J gene fills it in. The CDR3 consists of 13 residues. Germline CDR1 and CDR2: MNHDT and YYDKIL. Trimming cost V 6 bases and J 7 bases; bases outside gene matches: 3.

In the case of this clone: These gene names are mouse names. The read comes to an end 1 residue before the CDR3 does, leaving the germline J gene to fill in the end. This chain links TRBV31 with TRBJ1-5; D gene unclear. Germline values: CDR1 GKSSPN, CDR2 SITVG. The CDR3 sequence is 13 residues long. V was cut by 0 bases and J by 4 bases, with 7 bases left in between. The part of the CDR3 DNA that was read is TGTGCCTGGAGTCTAAAAGGGAACCAGGCTCCGCTT. This sequence encodes CAWSLKGNQAPL. The entire CDR3 protein reads CAWSLKGNQAPLF.

Comment on this clone: Mouse germline and gene names are used. The CDR3 goes on 1 residue after the read ends, and that part is filled in from the germline J gene. The genes are TRBV13-1 and TRBJ2-2; 10 positions agree with TRBD2. Trimming at V came to 2 bases and at J to 1 base, leaving 2 bases not matched to a gene. Germline V gives CDR1 NSHNY, CDR2 SYGAGN. The CDR3 length is 16 residues. CDR3 bases read: TGTGCCAGCAGTGAAAACTGGGGGGGAAACACCGGGCAGCTCTAC. It codes for CASSENWGGNTGQLY. Given in full, the CDR3 is CASSENWGGNTGQLYF.

In this sample, this clone turned up a few times. Gene names and germline refer to mouse. The read stops 1 residue short of the end of the CDR3; the missing end is completed from the germline J gene. This chain connects TRBV5 to TRBJ2-5; the D is unclear. Germline V gene lookup returns CDR1 LGHNA and CDR2 YNLKQL (reference sequence). The CDR3 extends over 12 amino acids. Trimming removed 0 bases from V and 9 bases from J, with 7 bases in between. The part of the CDR3 DNA that was read is TGTGCCAGCAGCCAAGAAGTCGGGACCCAGTAC. Protein product: CASSQEVGTQY. The full CDR3 reads CASSQEVGTQYF.

Of note for this clone: Germline and genes: mouse. Read data end 1 residue before the CDR3 end; the end is taken from the germline J gene. The genes are TRBV1 and TRBJ2-2, with 10 bases lining up with TRBD2. The CDR3 totals 16 residues. Unmatched junction bases numbered 0, after V lost 1 base and J lost 1 base. Germline CDR1 is NSQYPW and CDR2 is LRSPGD (reference sequence). The chain's CDR3 is CTCSAGLGGNTGQLYF. The DNA read from the CDR3 is TGCACCTGCAGTGCAGGACTGGGGGGAAACACCGGGCAGCTCTAC.

A remark on this clone: The gene symbols are mouse symbols. The read stops 1 residue short of the end of the CDR3; the missing end is completed from the germline J gene. The chain has TRBV20 and TRBJ2-5; D not certain. Trimming took off 3 bases at V and 4 bases at J, with 5 bases between the two ends. The CDR3 is made up of 11 amino acids. CDR1 is GFQATS, CDR2 STVNSAI, per germline. The CDR3 is CGARGEDTQYF. Incomplete CDR3 DNA: TGTGGTGCTAGAGGAGAAGACACCCAGTAC. Full variable domain (remainder filled in from reference TRBV20 and TRBJ2-5): GALVYQYPRRTICKSGTSMRMECQAVGFQATSVAWYRQSPQKTFELIALSTVNSAIKYEQNFTQEKFPISHPNLSFSSMTVLNAYLEDRGLYLCGARGEDTQYFGPGTRLLVL.

On this clone itself: Gene names and germline refer to mouse. The read halts 1 residue ahead of the CDR3 end, with the missing end drawn from the germline J gene. This chain links TRBV23 with TRBJ2-3; the listed D gene, TRBD2, was not tested against the DNA. Germline V lookup: CDR1 KGHTA, CDR2 FQNQQP. CDR3 size: 15 residues. Partial CDR3 DNA: TGCTCCAGCAGTCAACTGGGGGCTAGTGCAGAAACGCTGTAT. Its translation is CSSSQLGASAETLY. The entire CDR3 protein reads CSSSQLGASAETLYF.

There are a few counts of this clone. The genes and germline here are from mouse. Partial CDR3 DNA: TGCACCTGCAGTGCAGCAGGGGAGAACACCTTGTAC. Translation gives CTCSAAGENTLY. The entire CDR3 reads CTCSAAGENTLYF. V is TRBV1 and J is TRBJ2-4, with a possible D match to TRBD1 (6 bases). The read terminates 1 residue before the CDR3 end, so the remaining end is supplied by the germline J gene. This CDR3 has 13 amino acids. The germline V gene has CDR1 NSQYPW and CDR2 LRSPGD (reference sequence). Trimming stripped 1 base from V and 6 bases from J, with 8 bases between.